The 18 T cell receptor beta chains given below trace back to one sample, sequenced in a study of T cell clonality in common variable immunodeficiency. Profiled with immunoSEQ multiplex PCR; TCRdb holds only in-frame clones, not every one. The data show roughly 70,000 clones, with none appearing a single time. Sequencing was done on a sample of peripheral blood mononuclear cells. The receptors originated from a person between 18 and 75 years old in good health.

This clone was detected ten times or more. The read is 3 residues too short to cover the CDR3 end, so that end is filled in from the germline J gene. This chain joins TRBV29-1 and TRBJ1-2, with no clear D. Deletions cut 0 bases from V and 1 base from J, with 3 bases between. Germline V gene sequence: CDR1 SQVTM, CDR2 ANQGSEA. The CDR3 covers 12 residues. The CDR3 bases that were read are TGCAGCGTTGAAGAAGGTAACTATGGC. It codes for CSVEEGNYG. The CDR3 as a whole reads CSVEEGNYGYTF.

A remark on this clone: The read halts 3 residues ahead of the CDR3 end, with the missing end drawn from the germline J gene. The V and J genes are TRBV11-1 and TRBJ2-7; 11 bases align to TRBD2. CDR3 size: 15 residues. J lost 3 bases, V lost 1 base, and 2 bases had no gene match. Germline CDR1 and CDR2: SGHAT and FQDESV (reference sequence). This CDR3 reads CASSLVLAGGYEQYF. The sequenced CDR3 bases are TGTGCCAGCAGCTTAGTGCTAGCGGGAGGCTACGAG.

In the case of this clone: The read gets to within 3 residues of the CDR3 end, and the germline J gene fills in the rest. J is TRBJ1-1 and V is TRBV10-2; a possible D gene is TRBD1 (6 bases). Trimming pared 5 bases from V and 4 bases from J, leaving 17 bases between. Germline V lookup: CDR1 WSHSY, CDR2 SAAADI. The CDR3 contains 15 residues. The covered CDR3 bases are TGCGCCAGCAGTCCAGCGGGCGGGGGCGGCACTGAA. As protein: CASSPAGGGGTE. The CDR3, in full, reads CASSPAGGGGTEAFF.

This clone was observed at least ten times. The DNA ends 3 residues before the CDR3 does, and the rest of the CDR3 is filled in from the germline J gene. The rearrangement uses TRBV7-3 and TRBJ1-1; 11 bases are shared with TRBD1. The CDR3 runs 14 residues. The germline CDR1 and CDR2 sequences are SGHTA and FQGTGA. The sequenced CDR3 bases are TGTGCCAGCAGCTTAACCAAGGGACAGGGGGGA. It is translated as CASSLTKGQGG. The full CDR3 is CASSLTKGQGGAFF.

This clone was recorded at least ten times. Read data end 3 residues before the CDR3 end; the end is taken from the germline J gene. The chain joins TRBV29-1 to TRBJ2-1; the D gene is possibly TRBD1 (6 bases). CDR3 length: 16 amino acids. V lost 0 bases to trimming and J lost 5 bases, with 17 bases between them. Per the germline V gene, CDR1 is SQVTM and CDR2 is ANQGSEA. The sequenced CDR3 bases are TGCAGCGTTGAAGATGATTGGGGGCGCGAGGACAATGAG. As protein: CSVEDDWGREDNE. The full CDR3 reads CSVEDDWGREDNEQFF.

This clone was seen ten or more times. The sequenced fragment ends 3 residues before the CDR3 boundary, so the rest is inferred from the germline J gene. The rearrangement joins TRBV10-1 to TRBJ2-7; unclear D gene. The CDR3 has 14 amino acids. CDR1 is WNHNN, CDR2 SYGVQD, per germline (reference sequence). With 2 bases removed from V and 0 bases from J, the gap between germline ends came to 8 bases. CDR3 loop: CASSEKGHSYEQYF. CDR3 DNA (partial): TGCGCCAGCAGTGAGAAAGGTCACTCCTACGAG.

This clone was found many times. The CDR3 end is not reached by the read, which stops 3 residues before it; the germline J gene fills it in. V is TRBV20-1 and J is TRBJ2-1; 11 positions match TRBD2. CDR3 length: 15 amino acids. V shed 5 bases, J shed 4 bases, and the junction held 7 bases outside the gene matches. Germline-derived CDR1 and CDR2 are DFQATT and SNEGSKA (reference sequence). The part of the CDR3 DNA that was read is TGCAGTGCTGACGGGACTAGCGGTTTTTACAATGAG. Residues: CSADGTSGFYNE. The whole CDR3 reads CSADGTSGFYNEQFF.

Ten or more counts support this clone. The DNA ends 3 residues before the CDR3 does, and the rest of the CDR3 is filled in from the germline J gene. This chain links TRBV10-1 with TRBJ2-1; D might be TRBD2 (6 bases). V was shortened by 4 bases and J by 9 bases, with 19 bases between the two germline ends. This CDR3 has 15 amino acids. The germline V gene encodes CDR1 WNHNN and CDR2 SYGVQD (reference sequence). Partial CDR3 DNA: TGCGCCAGCAGTGTGGGCCTAGCGTTCTCTTCTGAG. Translating gives CASSVGLAFSSE. The CDR3 in its entirety is CASSVGLAFSSEQFF.

This clone was seen repeatedly, ten times or more. The sequenced part of the CDR3 DNA is TGCAGTGCTTCTTTCTCGCGGGGGGGGAACAATGAG. Amino acid sequence: CSASFSRGGNNE. In full, the CDR3 reads CSASFSRGGNNEQFF. This chain links TRBV20-1 with TRBJ2-1; TRBD2 agrees at 9 bases. With the read ending 3 residues before the CDR3 end, the germline J gene is used to fill in that end. The germline gives CDR1 DFQATT, CDR2 SNEGSKA (reference sequence). This CDR3 comprises 15 residues. The junction had 10 bases not matched to a gene; V was cut back by 5 bases and J by 5 bases.

This clone was counted many times. Read data end 3 residues before the CDR3 end; the end is taken from the germline J gene. The gene calls are TRBV29-1 and TRBJ2-3; 9 nucleotides line up with TRBD2. J lost 6 bases, V lost 6 bases, and 16 bases had no gene match. The CDR3 extends over 16 amino acids. CDR1 is SQVTM and CDR2 is ANQGSEA in the germline V gene. CDR3 bases read: TGCAGCGTGAAACCTAATAGCGGGGGTCGGGTGGATACG. Translated: CSVKPNSGGRVDT. The entire CDR3 sequence reads CSVKPNSGGRVDTQYF.

Many counts were recorded for this clone. Read data end 3 residues before the CDR3 end; the end is taken from the germline J gene. The chain has TRBV14 and TRBJ2-7; 12 nucleotides agree with TRBD2. V trimming: 0 bases; J trimming: 2 bases; junction bases outside the gene matches: 11. Germline CDR1 reads SGHDN; CDR2 reads FVKESK. The CDR3 has 19 amino acids. CDR3 bases read: TGTGCCAGCAGCCAAGAGGCCCTGTTCCTAGCGGGGGGGACCTACGAG. This sequence encodes CASSQEALFLAGGTYE. Given in full, the CDR3 is CASSQEALFLAGGTYEQYF.

This clone was counted at least ten times. The CDR3 extends 3 residues past the end of the read, so its final part is completed from the germline J gene. This sample includes further DNA sequences coding for the same CDR3. The gene calls are TRBV5-1 and TRBJ2-5, with D maybe TRBD1 (6 bases). From germline, CDR1 is SGHRS and CDR2 YFSETQ. This CDR3 is 16 amino acids long. The germline V and J ends were trimmed by 5 bases and 5 bases, with 22 bases remaining between them. The CDR3 region is CASRQDDYRVWETQYF. The sequenced CDR3 bases are TGCGCCAGCAGACAAGACGATTACAGGGTGTGGGAGACC.

This clone was seen ten or more times. The read ends 3 residues before the CDR3 terminus; that terminus is restored from the germline J gene. The V and J genes are TRBV12-5 and TRBJ2-7; 7 positions match TRBD2. Germline CDR1 LGHNT, CDR2 FRNRAP. V lost 5 bases, J lost 3 bases, and 4 bases stayed unmatched. The CDR3 runs 13 residues. CDR3 sequence reads: CASGPPSGYEQYF. The CDR3 bases that were read are TGTGCTAGTGGTCCCCCTAGCGGCTACGAG.

This clone was recorded many times. At one end, the junction sequence differs from germline, possibly due to a read error. The missing CDR3 end, 3 residues past where the read stops, is filled in from the germline J gene. The rearrangement uses TRBV14 and TRBJ2-7; D unresolved. This CDR3 is built from 14 residues. Germline values: CDR1 SGHDN, CDR2 FVKESK. The DNA read from the CDR3 is TGTGCCAGCAGCAAAGAGTCGCAGATCTACGAG. Protein sequence: CASSKESQIYE. The full CDR3 protein is CASSKESQIYEQYF.

In its sample, this clone was seen many times. The read ends 3 residues early relative to the CDR3; the germline J gene fills the gap. The chain recombines TRBV5-3 with TRBJ2-2, with D perhaps TRBD1 (6 bases). TRBV5-3 is designated an ORF whose function remains uncertain. V was clipped by 4 bases and J by 6 bases, with 19 bases between them. The CDR3 is made up of 16 amino acids. The sequenced CDR3 bases are TGTGCCAGAAGCACAGGGACGACACCTAGTGCCGGGGAG. Translating it yields CARSTGTTPSAGE. The full CDR3 protein is CARSTGTTPSAGELFF.

This clone has at least ten counts. With the read ending 3 residues before the CDR3 end, the germline J gene is used to fill in that end. This chain connects TRBV9 to TRBJ1-1; maybe TRBD1 (5 bases). Per germline, CDR1 SGDLS and CDR2 YYNGEE. This CDR3 is built from 14 residues. Trimming cost V 0 bases and J 6 bases, with 12 bases left between them. The CDR3 loop reads CASSVAPGQAEAFF. The sequenced CDR3 bases are TGTGCCAGCAGCGTAGCTCCAGGGCAAGCTGAA.

In this sample, this clone turned up many times. The read ends 3 residues shy of where the CDR3 ends; the end is completed using the germline J gene. The chain joins TRBV5-1 to TRBJ1-1; TRBD1 aligns across 7 bases. The germline V gene encodes CDR1 SGHRS and CDR2 YFSETQ. The CDR3 extends over 14 amino acids. The V segment lost 4 bases and the J segment 4 bases; nucleotides outside the gene matches: 7. CDR3 loop: CASSGRGQLTEAFF. Incomplete CDR3 DNA: TGCGCCAGCAGCGGGCGGGGACAGCTCACTGAA.

This clone was observed at least ten times. The read stops 3 residues short of the end of the CDR3; the missing end is completed from the germline J gene. V and J are TRBV4-1 and TRBJ1-1, with D perhaps matching TRBD1 (5 bases). The CDR3 loop spans 14 amino acids. The germline V gene encodes CDR1 MGHRA and CDR2 YSYEKL. Trimming pared 4 bases from V and 4 bases from J, leaving 13 bases between. The CDR3 loop is CASSPVGGFTEAFF. The CDR3 DNA, read in part, is TGCGCCAGCAGCCCCGTTGGGGGGTTCACTGAA.